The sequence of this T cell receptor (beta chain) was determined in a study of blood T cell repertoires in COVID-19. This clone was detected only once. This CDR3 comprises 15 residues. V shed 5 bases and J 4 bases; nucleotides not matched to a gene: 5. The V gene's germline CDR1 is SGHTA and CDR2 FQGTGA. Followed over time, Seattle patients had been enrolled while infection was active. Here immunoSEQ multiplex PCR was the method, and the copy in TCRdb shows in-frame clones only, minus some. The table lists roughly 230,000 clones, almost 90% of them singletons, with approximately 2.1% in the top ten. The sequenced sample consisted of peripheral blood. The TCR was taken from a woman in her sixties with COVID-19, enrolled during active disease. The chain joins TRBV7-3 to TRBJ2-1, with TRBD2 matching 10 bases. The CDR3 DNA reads TGTGCCAGCAGCCCAAAGCGGGGGGGATACAATGAGCAGTTCTTC. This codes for CASSPKRGGYNEQFF.